Following are 14 T cell receptor beta chains from one sample sequenced in a study of shared clonotypes between healthy human individuals. TCRdb's table, derived via immunoSEQ multiplex PCR, lists solely in-frame clones and lacks some. Of millions of clones in the sample, 85% to 95% are singletons; the top ten hold 0.39%. The sequenced sample was naive CD4+ T cells from PBMCs. Subset indicated: CD45RA+ positively selected. These receptors all come from a young man in good health. Some clones in this sample may be carry-over from other donors' samples.

This rearrangement joins TRBV4-1 to TRBJ1-2; D unresolved. CDR3 length: 15 residues. Trimming left V 1 base short and J 3 bases short, with 12 bases between. The germline gives CDR1 MGHRA, CDR2 YSYEKL. This chain's CDR3 is CASSQATVIDYGYTF. In nucleotides, the CDR3 is TGCGCCAGCAGCCAAGCGACGGTGATAGACTATGGCTACACCTTC.

The genes are TRBV7-2 and TRBJ2-7; TRBD1 matches at 9 bases. V lost 5 bases to trimming and J lost 2 bases; unmatched junction nucleotides: 10. The CDR3 consists of 16 residues. Per the germline V gene, CDR1 is SGHTA and CDR2 is FQGNSA. The CDR3 nucleotides are TGTGCCAGCAGCCCTGGGTGGGGACAGGGCACCTACGAGCAGTACTTC. The encoded protein is CASSPGWGQGTYEQYF.

This sequence joins TRBV5-8 and TRBJ1-4; 12 nucleotides line up with TRBD1. The germline V gene encodes CDR1 SGHTS and CDR2 YDEGEE. J was trimmed by 6 bases and V by 2 bases; bases with no gene match: 5. CDR3 length: 16 amino acids. The CDR3 nucleotides read TGTGCCAGCAGCTTAGGGACAGGGGGCTACGATGAAAAACTGTTTTTT. Protein sequence: CASSLGTGGYDEKLFF.

This clone has just one count. The chain employs TRBV29-1 and TRBJ2-2; TRBD2 might be the D (6 bases). This CDR3 contains 14 residues. Trimming removed 4 bases from V and 4 bases from J, with 13 bases in between. CDR1 and CDR2 (germline): SQVTM, ANQGSEA. In DNA, the CDR3 is TGCAGCGTTGCAAGGGAGGCGGGCACCGGGGAGCTGTTTTTT. It is translated as CSVAREAGTGELFF.

The chain links TRBV4-2 to TRBJ2-2; D not certain. There are 13 residues in the CDR3. From germline, CDR1 is LGHNA and CDR2 YNFKEQ. V lost 1 base to trimming and J lost 4 bases, with 4 bases between them. DNA for the CDR3: TGTGCCAGCAGCCAAGCTGGCACCGGGGAGCTGTTTTTT. Translation gives CASSQAGTGELFF.

This clone was recorded a few times. This chain joins TRBV5-4 and TRBJ1-2; D unclear. Trimming removed 1 base at V and 8 bases at J, with 9 bases between. Germline V gene lookup returns CDR1 SGHNT and CDR2 YYREEE (reference sequence). This CDR3 is 12 amino acids long. CDR3 loop: CASSLPRSGYTF. In DNA form, the CDR3 reads TGTGCCAGCAGCTTGCCTCGGAGCGGCTACACCTTC.

V is TRBV6-6 and J is TRBJ2-4; 8 nucleotides align to TRBD1. The V gene end was trimmed by 6 bases and the J gene end by 3 bases; junction bases not matched to a gene: 4. CDR3 length equals 14 residues. Germline CDR1 is MNHNY and CDR2 is SVGAGI (reference sequence). CDR3 coding DNA: TGTGCCAGCAGCAGGGGGCACGACAAAAACATTCAGTACTTC. This codes for CASSRGHDKNIQYF.

This clone came up a few times. This chain uses TRBV20-1 with TRBJ1-4; no reliable D call. CDR3 length: 11 residues. V was clipped by 3 bases and J by 7 bases, with 6 bases between them. Germline V gene lookup returns CDR1 DFQATT and CDR2 SNEGSKA (reference sequence). The CDR3 sequence: CSASEVEKLFF. The CDR3 DNA sequence: TGCAGTGCTAGTGAGGTTGAAAAACTGTTTTTT.

The genes are TRBV5-1 and TRBJ2-1; maybe TRBD1 (6 bases). Germline CDR1 reads SGHRS; CDR2 reads YFSETQ. The CDR3 length is 15 residues. V was cut by 5 bases and J by 1 base, with 13 bases left in between. The CDR3 sequence: CASRATGNSYNEQFF. CDR3 DNA: TGCGCCAGCAGGGCCACAGGGAATTCCTACAATGAGCAGTTCTTC.

The J gene is TRBJ2-5, the V gene TRBV25-1; 7 nucleotides align to TRBD1. The J call may be mistaken, given a closer DNA end match to TRBJ2-7. CDR1 and CDR2 from the germline V gene are MGHDK and SYGVNS. The CDR3 is 14 residues long. CDR3 in DNA: TGTGCCAGCAGTGACCCGGGACAGACGGACGAGCAGTACTTC. Residues: CASSDPGQTDEQYF.

J is TRBJ1-2 and V is TRBV19; 7 bases map to TRBD1. The CDR3 is 15 amino acids. The germline V gene encodes CDR1 LNHDA and CDR2 SQIVND (reference sequence). The ends lost 2 bases at V and 7 bases at J; junction bases unmatched: 10. CDR3: CASSISGQLESGYTF. CDR3 bases: TGTGCCAGTAGTATATCGGGACAGTTGGAGTCTGGCTACACCTTC.

CDR3 in amino acids: CASSYRTAAFSTDTQYF. As DNA, the CDR3 is TGTGCCAGCAGTTATAGGACTGCGGCTTTTAGCACAGATACGCAGTATTTT. The V gene is TRBV2, the J gene TRBJ2-3, with D perhaps matching TRBD2 (5 bases). This CDR3 comprises 17 residues. CDR1 SNHLY and CDR2 FYNNEI come from the germline V gene. Trimming cost V 5 bases and J 0 bases, with 18 bases left between them.

The DNA for the CDR3 is TGTGCCAGCAGTGTTGCGGGGCACGGAAACACCATATATTTT. Its translation: CASSVAGHGNTIYF. The rearrangement uses TRBV6-1 and TRBJ1-3; D is possibly TRBD1 (5 bases). V lost 4 bases, J lost 4 bases, and 11 bases lay in between. CDR3 length: 14 amino acids. CDR1 MNHNS and CDR2 SASEGT come from the germline V gene.

The V call is TRBV29-1, the J call TRBJ2-3; D is unresolved. The V end lost 5 bases, the J end lost 0 bases, and 12 bases lay between the germline ends. The CDR3 is 14 residues long. The germline V gene encodes CDR1 SQVTM and CDR2 ANQGSEA. As DNA, the CDR3 is TGCAGCGTTCATGGGAAGGCTAGCACAGATACGCAGTATTTT. Amino acids: CSVHGKASTDTQYF.